These 2 T cell receptor beta chains were sequenced from one sample in a study of T cells in Graves' hyperthyroidism and ophthalmopathy. Amplified TCR beta CDR3 regions came from RNA transcripts. The HTBI set primed first-round TCR CDR3 RT-PCR. In TCRdb, the multiplex PCR reads were re-called with MiXCR into one record per CDR3 protein. The sample records about 380,000 distinct CDR3 sequences, roughly 14% being singletons. Sequenced material: blood. Receptors originate from a woman between 55 and 75 years old with Graves' hyperthyroidism.

The V and J genes are TRBV15 and TRBJ1-1, with unresolved D. CDR3 size: 15 residues. V dropped 0 bases and J dropped 3 bases, with 11 bases sitting between them. Germline lookup yields CDR1 LNHNV and CDR2 YYDKDF (reference sequence). The CDR3 DNA reads TGTGCCACCAGCAGAGACCGACCCCGGGACACTGAAGCTTTCTTT. Encoded protein: CATSRDRPRDTEAFF.

This clonotype was found once. A much more abundant neighbour one base away suggests this may be a read error. The genes are TRBV24-1 and TRBJ2-2; D unresolved. The ends were cut back, 12 bases at V and 4 bases at J, with 17 bases in the middle. The CDR3 is 14 residues long. Germline CDR1 reads KGHDR; CDR2 reads SFDVKD. Here the CDR3 reads CASQNPGGTGELFF. The CDR3 DNA is TGTGCCTCTCAAAACCCTGGCGGCACCGGGGAGCTGTTTTTT.